This TCR beta chain was observed in a study of T cell repertoires in cytomegalovirus infection. Whole-study context: Indications of both CMV infection and matching HLA type were provided by public TCR beta signatures. Overall study findings and caveats: The cumulative frequency of public TCR beta families identified carriers of CMV plus the relevant HLA. CMV-specific TCR beta clonotypes restricted by HLA-C were the ones dominating the ex vivo response.

A remark on this clonotype: As yet, its antigen is unknown.

A single record per CDR3 protein comes from TCRdb applying MiXCR to the reads. Among more than 650,000 distinct CDR3 sequences listed, roughly 36% were seen once. With 5 bases removed from V and 8 bases from J, the gap between germline ends came to 15 bases. CDR3 length: 13 amino acids. Germline V gene sequence: CDR1 SEHNR, CDR2 FQNEAQ (reference sequence). This chain links TRBV7-9 with TRBJ1-2; TRBD1 is a possible D gene (5 bases). This receptor was obtained from a human donor in good health (CMV status not recorded). Some clones in this sample may be carry-over from other donors' samples. Source material: PBMCs. CDR3 sequence reads: CASSRGDGIGYTF. CDR3 bases: TGTGCCAGCAGCCGGGGGGACGGTATCGGCTACACCTTC.